The text below deals with one TCR beta chain. The target antigen is unknown. This sample stems from a study of identifying expanded T cells in peripheral blood. Points from the study as a whole: Differentially abundant clones: 0.95 to 1.5 between replicates, approximately 15 at approximately two weeks, less than 20 at four. Across healthy donors, higher total template counts meant significantly greater approximately 2-week count variance.

No infections or other immune events were documented during collection. TCRdb keeps only in-frame clones here, not all; method: immunoSEQ multiplex PCR. Of more than 75,000 clones listed, roughly 86% are singletons. The sample comprised blood. The TCR originated in a person aged 18 to 75 in good health.

CDR3 DNA sequence: TGCGCCAGCAGCCTAGCGGCGGCGGGGGGGCTAAGCACAGATACGCAGTATTTT. Amino acid sequence: CASSLAAAGGLSTDTQYF. The chain couples TRBV5-1 to TRBJ2-3; 9 nucleotides align to TRBD2. CDR3 length: 18 amino acids. V lost 4 bases and J lost 0; bases outside the gene matches: 12. Germline V gives CDR1 SGHRS, CDR2 YFSETQ.